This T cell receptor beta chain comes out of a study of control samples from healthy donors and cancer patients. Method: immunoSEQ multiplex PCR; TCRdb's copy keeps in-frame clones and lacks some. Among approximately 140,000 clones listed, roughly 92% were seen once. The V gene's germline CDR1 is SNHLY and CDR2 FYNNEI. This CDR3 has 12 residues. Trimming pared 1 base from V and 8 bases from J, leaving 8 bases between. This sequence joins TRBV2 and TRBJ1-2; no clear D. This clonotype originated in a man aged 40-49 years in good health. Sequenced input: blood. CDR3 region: CASSEGLYGYTF. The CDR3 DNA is TGTGCCAGCAGTGAAGGTCTCTACGGCTACACCTTC.